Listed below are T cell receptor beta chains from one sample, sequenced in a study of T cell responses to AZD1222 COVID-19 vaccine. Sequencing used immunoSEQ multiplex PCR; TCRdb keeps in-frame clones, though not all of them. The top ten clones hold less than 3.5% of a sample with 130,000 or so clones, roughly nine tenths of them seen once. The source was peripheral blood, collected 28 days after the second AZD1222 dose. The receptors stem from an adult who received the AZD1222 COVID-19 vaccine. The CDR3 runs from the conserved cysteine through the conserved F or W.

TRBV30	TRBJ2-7	CAWSVLGKGEQYF
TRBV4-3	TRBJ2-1	CASSQEWGSYNEQFF
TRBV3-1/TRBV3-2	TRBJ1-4	CASSPGVYEEKLFF
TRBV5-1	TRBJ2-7	CASSLAAASSYEQYF
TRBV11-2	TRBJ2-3	CASSPILGGTDTQYF
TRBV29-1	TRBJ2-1	CSVEEPSGGAGEQFF
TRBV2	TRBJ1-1	CASKGQGLTEAFF
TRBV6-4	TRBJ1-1	CARVDQGRKDTEAFF
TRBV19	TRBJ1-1	CASSIRGSGTEAFF
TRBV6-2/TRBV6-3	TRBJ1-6	CASSYSQGWNSPLHF
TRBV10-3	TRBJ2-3	CAIGLTDTQYF
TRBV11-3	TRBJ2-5	CASSPTGEVETQYF
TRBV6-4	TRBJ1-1	CASSDNGGRAFF
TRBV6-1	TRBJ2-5	CASSEGGWQETQYF
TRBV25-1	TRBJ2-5	CASSVGGGTQETQYF
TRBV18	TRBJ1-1	CASTTLFTEAFF
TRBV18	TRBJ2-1	CASSQGNEQFF
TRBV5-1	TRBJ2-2	CASSLGHRDANTGELFF
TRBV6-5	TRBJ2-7	CASSDSDRAEQYF
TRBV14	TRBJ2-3	CASSQGAETRADTQYF
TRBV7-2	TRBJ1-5	CASSVDTGNQPQHF
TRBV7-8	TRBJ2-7	CASSLGSVRKEEQYF
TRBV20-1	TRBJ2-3	CSAAPGDTQYF
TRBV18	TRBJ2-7	CASSPGTGAYEQYF
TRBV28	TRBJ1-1	CASSLLRTGMNTEAFF
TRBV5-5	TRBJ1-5	CASSYQGASNQPQHF
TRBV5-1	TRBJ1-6	CASSPQGETYSPLHF
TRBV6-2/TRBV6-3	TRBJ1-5	CASSTGTENQPQHF
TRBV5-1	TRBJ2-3	CASSLNSGAQYF
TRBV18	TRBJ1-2	CASSPATRNRDGYTF
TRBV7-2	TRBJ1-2	CASSGAGGARVGYTF
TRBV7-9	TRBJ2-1	CASSLVGESSYNEQFF
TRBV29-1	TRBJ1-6	CSVRATFNSPLHF
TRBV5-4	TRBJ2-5	CASSGTSEETQYF
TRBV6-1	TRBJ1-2	CASSEAPSPGYGYTF
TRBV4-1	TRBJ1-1	CASSQTTGNTEAFF
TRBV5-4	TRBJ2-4	CASSLGDREGNIQYF
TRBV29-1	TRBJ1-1	CSVVTLIRGTEAFF
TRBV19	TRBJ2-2	CASSLGVGELFF
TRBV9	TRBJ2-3	CASSVAAFTDTQYF
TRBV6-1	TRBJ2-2	CASSDLAGELFF
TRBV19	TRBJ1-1	CASSISGEGEAFF
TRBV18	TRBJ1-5	CASSPLPGLHQPQHF
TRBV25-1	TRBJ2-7	CASSDKRTGELEQYF
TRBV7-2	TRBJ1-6	CASSTTGTENSPLHF
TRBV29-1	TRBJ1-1	CSAKRGTDTEAFF
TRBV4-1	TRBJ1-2	CASSPPTGASYGYTF
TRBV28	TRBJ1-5	CATAGGGDNQPQHF
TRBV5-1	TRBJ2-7	CASSRDRAEGEQYF
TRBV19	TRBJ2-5	CASSISGRPQYF
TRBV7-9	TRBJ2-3	CASSLRGAETDTQYF
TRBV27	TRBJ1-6	CARWGVSSYNSPLHF
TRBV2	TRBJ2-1	CASSENQGSYNEQFF